The source of this TCR beta chain is a study of CD8 T cells in ankylosing spondylitis. Libraries for TCR beta were made by quantitative 5'-RACE with molecular barcodes. TCRdb itself ran the 5' RACE reads through MiXCR, one entry per CDR3 protein. The data contain 200,000 to 250,000 distinct CDR3 sequences, approximately 20% of them singletons. Study outcomes and limitations: The clones that were linked to disease were reported to be significantly enriched in matched synovial fluid samples from ankylosing spondylitis patients. What seemed typical of ankylosing spondylitis blood was a TCR beta motif built from fewer than ten highly homologous variants.

In its sample, this clonotype was seen a few times. As yet, its antigen is unknown. The source of this sequence is a male donor with ankylosing spondylitis. Material: blood, either unsorted or a sorted T cell fraction (not recorded which).

DNA for the CDR3: TGTGCCAGCAGTCACGGTCCCTACTATGGCTACACCTTC. Translation gives CASSHGPYYGYTF. J is TRBJ1-2 and V is TRBV27; D is unclear. The germline V gene encodes CDR1 MNHEY and CDR2 SMNVEV (reference sequence). Trimming took 5 bases from V and 3 from J, leaving 10 bases between them. This CDR3 region has 13 residues.